These T cell receptor beta chains were read from a single sample in a study of identifying expanded T cells in peripheral blood. Sequenced by immunoSEQ multiplex PCR; TCRdb stores in-frame clones only, minus some. The table includes about 78,000 clones, just under 85% detected once. Specimen: blood. The origin of the receptors is a person aged 18-70 years in good health. The CDR3 runs from the conserved cysteine through the conserved F or W. D genes are given only for firm matches. Only part of the rows carry a size: once, few, many, or a class if the clone is expanded.

V gene	clone size	J gene	D gene	CDR3 protein	CDR3 DNA
TRBV7-2	-	TRBJ2-5	-	CASSFSDRYQETQYF	TGTGCCAGCAGCTTTTCGGACAGATACCAAGAGACCCAGTACTTC
TRBV5-4	-	TRBJ2-2	TRBD1	CASSSLTFDRGLDTGELFF	TGTGCCAGCAGCTCACTAACGTTTGACAGGGGGCTAGACACCGGGGAGCTGTTTTTT
TRBV11-1	-	TRBJ1-5	TRBD1	CASSPGQGVGQPQHF	TGTGCCAGCAGCCCAGGACAGGGTGTCGGTCAGCCCCAGCATTTT
TRBV6-6	-	TRBJ2-7	TRBD1	CASSYNRGLNSYEQYF	TGTGCCAGCAGTTATAACAGGGGCCTGAACTCCTACGAGCAGTACTTC
TRBV5-1	-	TRBJ2-7	TRBD2	CASSFGEGTPYEQYF	TGCGCCAGCAGCTTCGGGGAGGGGACGCCCTACGAGCAGTACTTC
TRBV7-8	few	TRBJ2-2	-	CASSWVGNTGELFF	TGTGCCAGCAGCTGGGTCGGTAACACCGGGGAGCTGTTTTTT
TRBV5-1	once	TRBJ1-2	-	CASSHSDGYGYTF	TGCGCCAGCAGCCATTCTGACGGCTATGGCTACACCTTC
TRBV4-1	-	TRBJ2-7	TRBD2	CASSQGLAVGEQYF	TGCGCCAGCAGCCAAGGACTAGCAGTAGGCGAGCAGTACTTC
TRBV7-2	-	TRBJ1-1	-	CASTRRGFENTEAFF	TGTGCCAGCACCCGACGGGGATTTGAGAACACTGAAGCTTTCTTT
TRBV7-2	-	TRBJ1-1	-	CASSLISPEAFF	TGTGCCAGCAGCTTAATCAGCCCTGAAGCTTTCTTT
TRBV7-2	-	TRBJ1-4	-	CASSLGIKEKLFF	TGTGCCAGCAGCTTAGGGATCAAGGAAAAACTGTTTTTT
TRBV5-1	-	TRBJ1-1	-	CASSLDGGRGAFF	TGCGCCAGCAGCTTGGATGGAGGAAGGGGAGCTTTCTTT
TRBV28	-	TRBJ1-5	-	CASSLVGKPQHF	TGTGCCAGCAGTTTAGTGGGGAAGCCCCAGCATTTT
TRBV18	-	TRBJ1-1	-	CASSPPGIGGDTEAFF	TGTGCCAGCTCACCACCAGGGATAGGGGGGGACACTGAAGCTTTCTTT
TRBV15	once	TRBJ1-2	TRBD1	CATSRDRDVDYGYTF	TGTGCCACCAGCAGGGACAGGGACGTAGACTATGGCTACACCTTC
TRBV7-2	-	TRBJ2-6	-	CASSLSQISGANVLTF	TGTGCCAGCAGCTTATCACAGATCTCTGGGGCCAACGTCCTGACTTTC
TRBV2	-	TRBJ2-5	-	CASSDIRPGETQYF	TGTGCCAGCAGTGACATCCGACCGGGGGAGACCCAGTACTTC
TRBV28	-	TRBJ2-3	TRBD2	CASSLWPGAGGPGDTQYF	TGTGCCAGCAGTTTATGGCCAGGAGCGGGAGGGCCCGGAGATACGCAGTATTTT
TRBV5-5	-	TRBJ1-1	-	CASSSFFGGGMNTEAFF	TGTGCCAGCAGCAGTTTCTTTGGAGGCGGAATGAACACTGAAGCTTTCTTT